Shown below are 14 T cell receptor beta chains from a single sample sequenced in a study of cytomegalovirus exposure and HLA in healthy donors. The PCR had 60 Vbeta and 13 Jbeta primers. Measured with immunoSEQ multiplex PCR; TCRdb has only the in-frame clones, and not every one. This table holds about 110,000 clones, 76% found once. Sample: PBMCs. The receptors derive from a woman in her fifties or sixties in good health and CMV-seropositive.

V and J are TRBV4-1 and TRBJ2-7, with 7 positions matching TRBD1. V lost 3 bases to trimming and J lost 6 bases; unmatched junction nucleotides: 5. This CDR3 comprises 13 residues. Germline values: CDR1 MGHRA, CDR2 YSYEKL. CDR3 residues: CASSQVQGPEQYF. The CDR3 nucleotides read TGCGCCAGCAGCCAGGTACAGGGGCCCGAGCAGTACTTC.

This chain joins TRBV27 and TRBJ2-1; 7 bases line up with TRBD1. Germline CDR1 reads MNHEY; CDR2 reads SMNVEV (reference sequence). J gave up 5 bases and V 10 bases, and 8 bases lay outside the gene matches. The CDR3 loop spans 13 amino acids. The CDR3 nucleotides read TGTGCCACCGCACTCGACAGGGACAATGAGCAGTTCTTC. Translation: CATALDRDNEQFF.

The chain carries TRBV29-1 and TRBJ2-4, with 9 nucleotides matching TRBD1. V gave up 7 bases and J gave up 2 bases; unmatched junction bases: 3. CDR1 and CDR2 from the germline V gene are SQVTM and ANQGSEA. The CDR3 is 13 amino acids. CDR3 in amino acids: CSAGTGTKNIQYF. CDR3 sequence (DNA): TGCAGCGCCGGGACAGGGACCAAAAACATTCAGTACTTC.

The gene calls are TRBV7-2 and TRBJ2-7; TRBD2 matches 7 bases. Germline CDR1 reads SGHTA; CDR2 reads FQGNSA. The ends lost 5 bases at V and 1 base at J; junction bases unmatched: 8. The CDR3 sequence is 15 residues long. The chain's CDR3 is CASSPTGGGSYEQYF. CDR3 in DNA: TGTGCCAGCAGCCCCACGGGGGGAGGTTCCTACGAGCAGTACTTC.

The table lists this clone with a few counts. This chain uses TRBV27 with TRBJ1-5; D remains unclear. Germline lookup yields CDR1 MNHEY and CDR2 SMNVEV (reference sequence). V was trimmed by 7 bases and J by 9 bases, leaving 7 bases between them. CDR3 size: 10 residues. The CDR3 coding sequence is TGTGCCAGCAACTACCCGCCCCAGCATTTT. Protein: CASNYPPQHF.

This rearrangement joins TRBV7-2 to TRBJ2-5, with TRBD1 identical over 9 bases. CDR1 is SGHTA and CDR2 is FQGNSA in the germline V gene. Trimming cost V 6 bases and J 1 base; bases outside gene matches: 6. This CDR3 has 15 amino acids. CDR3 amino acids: CASSFGTGRQETQYF. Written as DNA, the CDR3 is TGTGCCAGCAGTTTCGGGACAGGGCGCCAAGAGACCCAGTACTTC. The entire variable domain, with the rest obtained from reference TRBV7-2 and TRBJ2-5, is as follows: GAGVSQSPSNKVTEKGKDVELRCDPISGHTALYWYRQSLGQGLEFLIYFQGNSAPDKSGLPSDRFSAERTGGSVSTLTIQRTQQEDSAVYLCASSFGTGRQETQYFGPGTRLLVL.

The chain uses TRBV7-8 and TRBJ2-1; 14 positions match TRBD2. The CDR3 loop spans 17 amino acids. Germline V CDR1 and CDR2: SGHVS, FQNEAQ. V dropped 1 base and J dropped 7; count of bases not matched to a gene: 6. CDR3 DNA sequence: TGTGCCAGCAGCTTAGGACTAGCGGGAGGGCCGCATAATGAGCAGTTCTTC. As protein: CASSLGLAGGPHNEQFF.

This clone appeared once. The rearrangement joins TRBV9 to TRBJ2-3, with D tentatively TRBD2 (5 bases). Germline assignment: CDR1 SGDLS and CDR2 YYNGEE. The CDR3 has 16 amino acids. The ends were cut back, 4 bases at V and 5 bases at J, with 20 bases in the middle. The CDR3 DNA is TGTGCCAGCAGCCCCGGTGTTGGCTACCGGGGAGATACGCAGTATTTT. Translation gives CASSPGVGYRGDTQYF.

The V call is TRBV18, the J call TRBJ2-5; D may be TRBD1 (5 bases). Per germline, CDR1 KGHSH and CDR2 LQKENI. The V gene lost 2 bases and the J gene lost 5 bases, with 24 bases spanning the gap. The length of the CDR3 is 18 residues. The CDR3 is CASSPGGRKMGPVETQYF. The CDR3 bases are TGTGCCAGCTCACCAGGCGGACGGAAAATGGGGCCAGTGGAGACCCAGTACTTC.

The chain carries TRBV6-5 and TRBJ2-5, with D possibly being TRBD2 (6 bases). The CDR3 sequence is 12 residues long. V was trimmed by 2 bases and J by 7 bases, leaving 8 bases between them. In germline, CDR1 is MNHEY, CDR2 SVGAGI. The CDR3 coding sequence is TGTGCCAGCAGTTACCCGGAGGGGACCCAGTACTTC. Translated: CASSYPEGTQYF.

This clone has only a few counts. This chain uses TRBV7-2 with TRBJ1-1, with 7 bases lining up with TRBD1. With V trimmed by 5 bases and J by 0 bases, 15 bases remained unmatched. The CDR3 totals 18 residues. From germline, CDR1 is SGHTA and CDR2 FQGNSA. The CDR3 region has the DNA TGTGCCAGCAGCCTCCGGTCGGGGACGGGACAGCTGAACACTGAAGCTTTCTTT. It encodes CASSLRSGTGQLNTEAFF.

CDR3: CASSLIGGLASETQYF. CDR3 sequence (DNA): TGTGCCAGCAGCCTTATCGGAGGACTAGCCTCAGAGACCCAGTACTTC. The chain links TRBV7-9 to TRBJ2-5; TRBD2 matches 8 bases. The germline V gene encodes CDR1 SEHNR and CDR2 FQNEAQ (reference sequence). The CDR3 covers 16 residues. The trim removed 5 bases at V and 4 bases at J, leaving 12 bases unmatched.

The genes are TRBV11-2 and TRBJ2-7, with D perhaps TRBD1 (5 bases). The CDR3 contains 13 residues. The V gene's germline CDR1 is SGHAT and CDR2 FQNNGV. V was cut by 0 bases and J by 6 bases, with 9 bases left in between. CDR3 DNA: TGTGCCAGCAGCTTAGATGGGGCAGGCGAGCAGTACTTC. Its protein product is CASSLDGAGEQYF.

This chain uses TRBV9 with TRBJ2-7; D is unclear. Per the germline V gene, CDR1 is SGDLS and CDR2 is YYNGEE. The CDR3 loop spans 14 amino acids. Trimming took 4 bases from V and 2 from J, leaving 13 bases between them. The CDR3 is CASSPSQVPYEQYF. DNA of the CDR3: TGTGCCAGCAGCCCATCTCAGGTACCCTACGAGCAGTACTTC. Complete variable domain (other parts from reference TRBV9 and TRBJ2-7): DSGVTQTPKHLITATGQRVTLRCSPRSGDLSVYWYQQSLDQGLQFLIQYYNGEERAKGNILERFSAQQFPDLHSELNLSSLELGDSALYFCASSPSQVPYEQYFGPGTRLTVT.